A single TCR beta chain is shown here with its context. MiXCR was run by TCRdb on the 5' RACE reads, yielding one entry per CDR3 protein. The table shows 50,000 to 65,000 distinct CDR3 sequences, with about 8% occurring only once. The germline gives CDR1 WSHSY, CDR2 SAAADI. The CDR3 has 17 amino acids. The V and J ends lost 0 bases and 0 bases respectively, with 15 bases between them. Described time point: sample taken at primary tumor resection. Material for sequencing was whole RNA from tumor, nontumor lung or frozen PBMC, left unsorted. Patients with untreated early-stage non-small cell lung cancer, numbering 72, were the donors. The sample originates from a study of spatial heterogeneity in lung cancer.

The material sequenced was PBMCs, taken at surgery. V usage is TRBV10-2 and J usage is TRBJ2-7; the D gene is possibly TRBD1 (5 bases). This sequence originates from a female donor with early-stage non-small cell lung cancer. Here the CDR3 DNA reads TGCGCCAGCAGTGAGTCCCCAGGGCCAGCCGGCTCCTACGAGCAGTACTTC. This encodes CASSESPGPAGSYEQYF.